These 14 T cell receptor beta chains came from one sample sequenced in a study of T cell changes during pregnancy in multiple sclerosis. Profiled with immunoSEQ multiplex PCR; TCRdb holds only in-frame clones, not every one. The sample holds some 75,000 clones, roughly 95% seen once. The sequencing used peripheral blood, collected in the second trimester of pregnancy. These receptors all stem from a female donor with multiple sclerosis, enrolled in a pregnancy study.

The chain recombines TRBV7-2 with TRBJ2-7; D is ambiguous. CDR1 is SGHTA and CDR2 is FQGNSA in the germline V gene. Trimming pared 1 base from V and 3 bases from J, leaving 13 bases between. The CDR3 spans 15 residues. CDR3: CASSLGERPVYEQYF. As DNA, the CDR3 is TGTGCCAGCAGCTTAGGTGAGCGCCCGGTCTACGAGCAGTACTTC.

The chain links TRBV9 to TRBJ2-7, with TRBD2 matching over 9 bases. Germline V CDR1 and CDR2: SGDLS, YYNGEE. The CDR3 sequence is 16 residues long. The junction had 9 bases not matched to a gene; V was cut back by 3 bases and J by 2 bases. CDR3: CASSEGGSSGTYEQYF. CDR3 sequence (DNA): TGTGCCAGCAGCGAGGGGGGGTCTAGCGGGACCTACGAGCAGTACTTC. The entire variable domain, with the rest obtained from reference TRBV9 and TRBJ2-7, is as follows: DSGVTQTPKHLITATGQRVTLRCSPRSGDLSVYWYQQSLDQGLQFLIQYYNGEERAKGNILERFSAQQFPDLHSELNLSSLELGDSALYFCASSEGGSSGTYEQYFGPGTRLTVT.

J is TRBJ1-3 and V is TRBV30; D gene ambiguous. CDR3 length: 13 amino acids. Germline CDR1 and CDR2: GTSNPN and SVGIG (reference sequence). Deletions cut 5 bases from V and 0 bases from J, with 8 bases between. CDR3 sequence: CAWDQDSGNTIYF. The CDR3 DNA reads as TGTGCCTGGGATCAGGACTCTGGAAACACCATATATTTT.

CDR3 in DNA: TGTGCCAGCAGAAATCAGGGTGAGCAGTTCTTC. Amino acids: CASRNQGEQFF. J is TRBJ2-1 and V is TRBV6-5, with D tentatively TRBD1 (5 bases). The CDR3 is made up of 11 amino acids. Trimming took off 6 bases at V and 9 bases at J, with 9 bases between the two ends. In germline, CDR1 is MNHEY, CDR2 SVGAGI.

The chain carries TRBV7-6 and TRBJ2-2, with 15 bases aligning to TRBD2. The CDR3 extends over 16 amino acids. Losses at the gene ends were 8 bases for V and 2 bases for J; bases not matched to a gene: 3. Looked up from germline, CDR1 is SGHVS and CDR2 is FNYEAQ. In DNA, the CDR3 is TGTGCCAGCGGGGGACTAGCGGGGGGTAACACCGGGGAGCTGTTTTTT. It yields the protein CASGGLAGGNTGELFF.

The chain recombines TRBV2 with TRBJ2-4; D unclear. The length of the CDR3 is 16 residues. The ends were cut back, 4 bases at V and 0 bases at J, with 13 bases in the middle. Germline CDR1 reads SNHLY; CDR2 reads FYNNEI. In DNA form, the CDR3 reads TGTGCCAGCAGTGGCCGACTTATACTAGCCAAAAACATTCAGTACTTC. Translated, it gives CASSGRLILAKNIQYF.

This chain joins TRBV6-1 and TRBJ1-3; TRBD1 is a possible D gene (5 bases). Trimming pared 2 bases from V and 0 bases from J, leaving 11 bases between. The CDR3 extends over 16 amino acids. Germline V lookup: CDR1 MNHNS, CDR2 SASEGT. Written as DNA, the CDR3 is TGTGCCAGCAGTGAAAGGCAGGGATACTCTGGAAACACCATATATTTT. Amino acids: CASSERQGYSGNTIYF.

V and J are TRBV9 and TRBJ2-2; TRBD2 is a possible D gene (6 bases). The CDR3 runs 13 residues. Germline lookup yields CDR1 SGDLS and CDR2 YYNGEE. Trimming stripped 5 bases from V and 7 bases from J, with 12 bases between. The CDR3 nucleotides are TGTGCCAGCAGGGACCTCGGGGGCGGGGAGCTGTTTTTT. It yields the protein CASRDLGGGELFF.

The chain is built from TRBV30 and TRBJ1-2, with 7 bases identical to TRBD1. V was pared by 4 bases and J by 6 bases, with 8 bases of the junction left unmatched. The CDR3 consists of 13 residues. CDR1 and CDR2 from the germline V gene are GTSNPN and SVGIG (reference sequence). CDR3 amino acids: CAWTGQPDDGYTF. In DNA form, the CDR3 reads TGTGCCTGGACGGGACAGCCGGACGATGGCTACACCTTC.

V is TRBV6-1 and J is TRBJ2-7; maybe TRBD2 (6 bases). The CDR3 loop spans 12 amino acids. The V gene's germline CDR1 is MNHNS and CDR2 SASEGT. V was cut by 6 bases and J by 4 bases, with 10 bases left in between. CDR3 DNA: TGTGCCAGCAGAAGGGCGGGGTACGAGCAGTACTTC. Amino acids: CASRRAGYEQYF.

The CDR3 spells CASSIGGNYGYTF. The CDR3 DNA sequence: TGTGCCAGCAGTATAGGGGGTAACTATGGCTACACCTTC. The chain recombines TRBV27 with TRBJ1-2, with a possible D match to TRBD1 (6 bases). V was clipped by 5 bases and J by 1 base, with 8 bases between them. The CDR3 has 13 residues. Germline values: CDR1 MNHEY, CDR2 SMNVEV (reference sequence).

V is TRBV5-1 and J is TRBJ1-4, with 12 bases fitting TRBD1. V lost 4 bases, J lost 8 bases, and 6 bases stayed unmatched. The CDR3 consists of 15 residues. CDR1 is SGHRS and CDR2 is YFSETQ in the germline V gene. The CDR3 spells CASSIMGQGAEKLFF. CDR3 in DNA: TGCGCCAGCAGCATAATGGGACAGGGGGCGGAAAAACTGTTTTTT.

The CDR3 spells CASHGLAGTYEQYF. The CDR3 nucleotides are TGTGCCAGCCACGGCCTAGCGGGAACCTACGAGCAGTACTTC. The chain is built from TRBV27 and TRBJ2-7; 9 nucleotides match TRBD2. CDR3 length: 14 amino acids. Germline CDR1 and CDR2: MNHEY and SMNVEV (reference sequence). After removal of 8 bases from V and 2 bases from J, the junction contained 7 bases not matched to a gene.

This sequence joins TRBV5-1 and TRBJ2-6; D possibly corresponds to TRBD2 (6 bases). This CDR3 region has 17 residues. Per the germline V gene, CDR1 is SGHRS and CDR2 is YFSETQ. V shed 0 bases and J shed 2 bases, with 12 bases lying between them. The CDR3 here is CASSLGRGPPGANVLTF. Written as DNA, the CDR3 is TGCGCCAGCAGCTTGGGGAGGGGTCCCCCTGGGGCCAACGTCCTGACTTTC.